These 13 T cell receptor beta chains originate from one sample sequenced in a study of T cell responses to AZD1222 COVID-19 vaccine. The method was immunoSEQ multiplex PCR; TCRdb's version includes in-frame clones alone and lacks a portion of them. The sample contains about 95,000 clones, about 89% of which appear only once. The specimen comprised peripheral blood, sampled on day 0 of AZD1222 vaccination. These receptors all stem from an adult in good health.

This clone was found a few times. The identical CDR3 is also encoded by other nucleotide sequences in the sample. This rearrangement joins TRBV7-9 to TRBJ1-1; a weak D match, TRBD1 (5 bases). V lost 1 base, J lost 1 base, and 10 bases lay in between. The CDR3 length is 15 residues. The germline gives CDR1 SEHNR, CDR2 FQNEAQ (reference sequence). CDR3 residues: CASSLGGRGNTEAFF. Written as DNA, the CDR3 is TGTGCCAGCAGCTTAGGAGGGAGGGGGAACACTGAAGCTTTCTTT.

This sequence joins TRBV29-1 and TRBJ2-3, with a possible D match to TRBD2 (7 bases). Deletions cut 4 bases from V and 3 bases from J, with 14 bases between. Per the germline V gene, CDR1 is SQVTM and CDR2 is ANQGSEA. The CDR3 contains 14 residues. The chain's CDR3 is CSVAGGLGTDTQYF. In nucleotides, the CDR3 is TGCAGCGTTGCGGGGGGCCTTGGGACAGATACGCAGTATTTT.

The rearrangement uses TRBV5-5 and TRBJ2-1, with D unresolved. Trimming cost V 1 base and J 7 bases, with 21 bases left between them. The CDR3 runs to 17 residues. Germline assignment: CDR1 SGHKS and CDR2 YYEKEE (reference sequence). CDR3 region: CASSLRQFPSLSNEQFF. CDR3 DNA: TGTGCCAGCAGCTTGCGGCAGTTTCCTTCCTTATCAAATGAGCAGTTCTTC. Variable domain in full (rest from reference TRBV5-5 and TRBJ2-1): DAGVTQSPTHLIKTRGQQVTLRCSPISGHKSVSWYQQVLGQGPQFIFQYYEKEERGRGNFPDRFSARQFPNYSSELNVNALLLGDSALYLCASSLRQFPSLSNEQFFGPGTRLTVL.

This clone was observed a few times. The J gene is TRBJ1-5, the V gene TRBV12-5; D unclear. This CDR3 has 12 residues. The ends were cut back, 7 bases at V and 3 bases at J, with 7 bases in the middle. The germline CDR1 and CDR2 sequences are LGHNT and FRNRAP. CDR3 DNA: TGTGCTAGTGCCCCGATCAATCAGCCCCAGCATTTT. Its translation: CASAPINQPQHF.

This rearrangement joins TRBV5-1 to TRBJ2-3; D might be TRBD2 (6 bases). V lost 0 bases and J lost 4, with 6 bases in between. Germline V CDR1 and CDR2: SGHRS, YFSETQ. The CDR3 runs to 13 residues. CDR3 sequence reads: CASSLGGADTQYF. The CDR3 bases are TGCGCCAGCAGCTTGGGGGGGGCAGATACGCAGTATTTT.

DNA of the CDR3: TGTGCCAGCAGCCGACTTGAGTCCTCCTACGAGCAGTACTTC. Protein: CASSRLESSYEQYF. The V call is TRBV5-6, the J call TRBJ2-7; D call uncertain. The CDR3 has 14 amino acids. Per the germline V gene, CDR1 is SGHDT and CDR2 is YYEEEE. Trimming stripped 4 bases from V and 0 bases from J, with 11 bases between. Full variable domain (rest looked up from reference TRBV5-6 and TRBJ2-7): DAGVTQSPTHLIKTRGQQVTLRCSPKSGHDTVSWYQQALGQGPQFIFQYYEEEERQRGNFPDRFSGHQFPNYSSELNVNALLLGDSALYLCASSRLESSYEQYFGPGTRLTVT.

V usage is TRBV5-5 and J usage is TRBJ2-5; no definite D call. Germline V gives CDR1 SGHKS, CDR2 YYEKEE (reference sequence). The V and J ends lost 2 bases and 1 base respectively, with 12 bases between them. The CDR3 runs 15 residues. In DNA, the CDR3 is TGTGCCAGCAGCTTCTGGCCGGACGGCCAAGAGACCCAGTACTTC. It yields the protein CASSFWPDGQETQYF.

This clone was seen only a few times. V is TRBV2 and J is TRBJ2-7, with D hard to call. The CDR3 has 14 amino acids. Germline assignment: CDR1 SNHLY and CDR2 FYNNEI. The V gene lost 1 base and the J gene lost 0 bases, with 7 bases spanning the gap. Here the CDR3 reads CASSEGWGSYEQYF. The DNA for the CDR3 is TGTGCCAGCAGTGAAGGTTGGGGCTCCTACGAGCAGTACTTC.

The chain uses TRBV27 and TRBJ2-1; 9 bases agree with TRBD2. CDR3 length: 14 residues. CDR1 MNHEY and CDR2 SMNVEV come from the germline V gene (reference sequence). Germline trimming cut 6 bases from V and 5 bases from J; bases unmatched to any gene: 5. The CDR3 is CASRRGGVNNEQFF. DNA for the CDR3: TGTGCCAGCAGGCGGGGGGGAGTTAACAATGAGCAGTTCTTC.

J is TRBJ1-6 and V is TRBV28, with 8 bases identical to TRBD1. The CDR3 extends over 14 amino acids. Germline CDR1 MDHEN, CDR2 SYDVKM. The V and J ends lost 3 bases and 9 bases, in that order; junction bases with no gene match: 4. The CDR3: CASSLGDRSSPLHF. The CDR3 bases are TGTGCCAGCAGTTTGGGGGACAGGAGTTCACCCCTCCACTTT.

The rearrangement links TRBV2 to TRBJ1-4; D unclear. Germline loops: CDR1 SNHLY, CDR2 FYNNEI. CDR3 length: 14 amino acids. Trimming took 3 bases from V and 10 from J, leaving 15 bases between them. CDR3 nucleotides: TGTGCCAGCAGTGAGGAGGCGGTCGCCGTAAAACTGTTTTTT. It specifies CASSEEAVAVKLFF. Using reference TRBV2 and TRBJ1-4 for the parts outside the CDR3, the full variable domain is EPEVTQTPSHQVTQMGQEVILRCVPISNHLYFYWYRQILGQKVEFLVSFYNNEISEKSEIFDDQFSVERPDGSNFTLKIRSTKLEDSAMYFCASSEEAVAVKLFFGSGTQLSVL.

This clone was recorded a few times. The CDR3: CASSKENRGNEKLFF. The CDR3 DNA reads as TGTGCCAGCAGCAAAGAAAACAGGGGTAATGAAAAACTGTTTTTT. This chain connects TRBV21-1 to TRBJ1-4; the DNA was not compared with TRBD1, the D call given in the table. TRBV21-1 is reported as a pseudogene. This CDR3 contains 15 residues.

This chain links TRBV29-1 with TRBJ1-1; D gene unclear. Trimming took off 0 bases at V and 1 base at J, with 6 bases between the two ends. Germline V lookup: CDR1 SQVTM, CDR2 ANQGSEA. The CDR3 extends over 13 amino acids. The CDR3 loop reads CSVEEGTNTEAFF. CDR3 in DNA: TGCAGCGTTGAAGAGGGTACGAACACTGAAGCTTTCTTT.